This T cell receptor (beta chain) was observed in a study of shared T cell receptors in the human thymus. Some clones are missing from TCRdb's copy, which holds only in-frame ones; the method was immunoSEQ multiplex PCR. The sample yields some 720,000 clones, roughly 88% seen once. This CDR3 has 12 residues. These data also formed part of another study, on human thymus T cells. From that paper: Infants served as donors; they were healthy and Finnish and were having corrective surgery for congenital heart defects. Resections obtained during corrective heart surgery supplied the thymus tissue. As related research reported, thymic repertoires overlapped highly among unrelated individuals.

The chain joins TRBV21-1 to TRBJ1-5. TRBV21-1 is listed as a pseudogene. The sample taken for sequencing was thymocytes. The clonotype was recovered from a boy under two years old with a congenital heart defect. The CDR3 DNA follows: TGTGCCAGCCTCTCGGGGTTGCAGCCCCAGCATTTT. This gives the protein CASLSGLQPQHF.